Listed here are 4 T cell receptor beta chains from one sample, sequenced in a study of blood T cell repertoires in COVID-19. TCRdb's copy holds only in-frame clones and misses some; the assay was immunoSEQ multiplex PCR. Of 380,000 or so clones in the sample, around 90% were seen once. Sequencing was carried out using PBMCs or T cells enriched from blood (not recorded which). Every receptor here comes from a woman aged 40 to 50 with acute COVID-19.

CDR3 sequence reads: CASSGGQGAIYEQFF. The CDR3 DNA follows: TGCGCCAGCAGCGGAGGACAGGGGGCGATCTATGAGCAGTTCTTC. The chain links TRBV5-1 to TRBJ2-1, with TRBD1 matching over 11 bases. The CDR3 extends over 15 amino acids. Looked up from germline, CDR1 is SGHRS and CDR2 is YFSETQ. The ends lost 4 bases at V and 8 bases at J; junction bases unmatched: 8.

This chain joins TRBV11-3 and TRBJ2-2; tentative D call: TRBD1 (6 bases). CDR3 length equals 15 residues. Germline CDR1 and CDR2: SGHNT and YENEEA. V gave up 1 base and J gave up 3 bases, with 9 bases separating them. The CDR3 DNA sequence: TGTGCCAGCAGCTTAGGGGGGCTCGACACCGGGGAGCTGTTTTTT. This sequence encodes CASSLGGLDTGELFF.

The rearrangement uses TRBV9 and TRBJ2-7; 10 bases fit TRBD2. The ends lost 0 bases at V and 6 bases at J; junction bases unmatched: 6. CDR1 and CDR2 from the germline V gene are SGDLS and YYNGEE. The CDR3 consists of 15 residues. Here the CDR3 DNA reads TGTGCCAGCAGCGTAGGACCCGGGACTAGCGTCGAGCAGTACTTC. Amino acid sequence: CASSVGPGTSVEQYF. The full variable domain, with the rest looked up from reference TRBV9 and TRBJ2-7, is DSGVTQTPKHLITATGQRVTLRCSPRSGDLSVYWYQQSLDQGLQFLIQYYNGEERAKGNILERFSAQQFPDLHSELNLSSLELGDSALYFCASSVGPGTSVEQYFGPGTRLTVT.

The V call is TRBV4-1, the J call TRBJ2-4, with 7 bases identical to TRBD2. V gave up 0 bases and J gave up 6 bases; unmatched junction bases: 5. CDR3 length: 15 residues. From germline, CDR1 is MGHRA and CDR2 YSYEKL. This chain's CDR3 is CASSQDGTIGNIQYF. In nucleotides, the CDR3 is TGCGCCAGCAGCCAAGATGGGACTATCGGAAACATTCAGTACTTC.